The clone carrying this T cell receptor beta chain was seen more than once but under ten times. Together with CD45RO+ cells, CCR7-negative CD45RA+ TemRA cells were included in CD8 memory. The sample belongs to a study of shared clonotypes between healthy human individuals. Germline V lookup: CDR1 MNHGY, CDR2 SAAAGT. This CDR3 has 15 residues. V was clipped by 11 bases and J by 4 bases; unmatched bases: 13. Using immunoSEQ multiplex PCR, the repertoire was profiled, and TCRdb retains in-frame clones only, with some absent. In the table there are some 690,000 clones, roughly 88% of which are singletons.

The chain recombines TRBV6-8 with TRBJ1-5, with 8 nucleotides matching TRBD1. Material for sequencing was memory CD8+ T cells from PBMCs. Specified subset: CD45RO+ cells pooled with CCR7-negative TemRA cells. The clonotype was recovered from a man younger than 35 in good health. Some clones in this sample may be carry-over from other donors' samples. CDR3 DNA: TGTGCCGTACCTCGTTCAGGGGGCTCTAATCAGCCCCAGCATTTT. It is translated as CAVPRSGGSNQPQHF.